What follows are 11 T cell receptor beta chains derived from one specimen sequenced in a study of T cell responses to AZD1222 COVID-19 vaccine. Profiling relied on immunoSEQ multiplex PCR, and the TCRdb table lists in-frame clones only, not all of them. Of roughly 87,000 clones listed, around nine tenths are singletons. Material: peripheral blood, obtained 28 days after the second AZD1222 dose. The receptors stem from an adult who received the AZD1222 COVID-19 vaccine.

The rearrangement joins TRBV7-8 to TRBJ1-2; possible D gene TRBD1, 5 bases. The CDR3 runs 14 residues. Trimming took off 8 bases at V and 3 bases at J, with 16 bases between the two ends. Germline V lookup: CDR1 SGHVS, CDR2 FQNEAQ. The CDR3 DNA is TGTGCCAGCGGGGTCGGCAGGGCAGACTATGGCTACACCTTC. Its protein product is CASGVGRADYGYTF.

This clone came up once. J is TRBJ1-2 and V is TRBV3-1 (or the pseudogene TRBV3-2); perhaps TRBD1 as D (5 bases). Germline values: CDR1 LGHDT, CDR2 YNNKEL (reference sequence). This CDR3 region has 15 residues. With 3 bases removed from V and 8 bases from J, the gap between germline ends came to 19 bases. The CDR3 sequence: CASSHQGPRAEGYTF. DNA of the CDR3: TGTGCCAGCAGCCATCAGGGACCTAGGGCTGAAGGCTACACCTTC.

The rearrangement links TRBV2 to TRBJ1-1, with TRBD1 as a possible D gene (6 bases). CDR1 and CDR2 from the germline V gene are SNHLY and FYNNEI. This CDR3 comprises 13 residues. Trimming left V 10 bases short and J 2 bases short, with 14 bases between. CDR3 sequence: CATIGQYNTEAFF. In DNA form, the CDR3 reads TGTGCCACCATTGGACAGTATAACACTGAAGCTTTCTTT.

The V call is TRBV6-1, the J call TRBJ1-3, with D maybe TRBD1 (5 bases). This CDR3 region has 16 residues. Per germline, CDR1 MNHNS and CDR2 SASEGT. The V end was cut by 3 bases, the J end by 2 bases, with 14 bases between. The CDR3 reads CASSDRDPGAGNTIYF. CDR3 DNA: TGTGCCAGCAGTGACAGGGATCCTGGCGCTGGAAACACCATATATTTT.

The rearrangement joins TRBV29-1 to TRBJ1-1; TRBD1 is a possible D gene (6 bases). The CDR3 runs 13 residues. V lost 6 bases and J 4 bases, leaving 15 bases between the germline ends. Per the germline V gene, CDR1 is SQVTM and CDR2 is ANQGSEA. The CDR3 nucleotides read TGCAGCGTCCAAACAGGGATCGTCACTGAAGCTTTCTTT. Translation gives CSVQTGIVTEAFF.

The V gene is TRBV18, the J gene TRBJ1-2; 7 nucleotides align to TRBD1. Germline CDR1 reads KGHSH; CDR2 reads LQKENI. The CDR3 length is 14 residues. The V segment lost 2 bases and the J segment 6 bases; nucleotides outside the gene matches: 6. This CDR3 is CASSPTGQADGYTF. The CDR3, as DNA: TGTGCCAGCTCACCAACAGGACAGGCTGATGGCTACACCTTC.

This rearrangement joins TRBV19 to TRBJ2-7; D gene unclear. CDR1 LNHDA and CDR2 SQIVND come from the germline V gene (reference sequence). This CDR3 spans 14 amino acids. Trimming cost V 6 bases and J 10 bases, with 22 bases left between them. The CDR3 region has the DNA TGTGCCAGTAGCCAGACTTGGGGTCCTATTGGACAGTACTTC. Its protein product is CASSQTWGPIGQYF.

The chain joins TRBV7-9 to TRBJ2-5; 8 bases fit TRBD2. The ends lost 3 bases at V and 4 bases at J; junction bases unmatched: 4. Germline V CDR1 and CDR2: SEHNR, FQNEAQ (reference sequence). This CDR3 contains 14 residues. The CDR3 here is CASSFAGGVETQYF. The CDR3, as DNA: TGTGCCAGCAGCTTTGCGGGGGGAGTAGAGACCCAGTACTTC.

A few counts support this clone. The chain has TRBV5-1 and TRBJ2-2; D is unresolved. Germline loops: CDR1 SGHRS, CDR2 YFSETQ. The CDR3 spans 14 residues. Trimming took 0 bases from V and 3 from J, leaving 6 bases between them. The CDR3 bases are TGCGCCAGCAGCTTGGGTGCCGACACCGGGGAGCTGTTTTTT. Residues: CASSLGADTGELFF. Full variable domain (outside the CDR3, taken from reference TRBV5-1 and TRBJ2-2): KAGVTQTPRYLIKTRGQQVTLSCSPISGHRSVSWYQQTPGQGLQFLFEYFSETQRNKGNFPGRFSGRQFSNSRSEMNVSTLELGDSALYLCASSLGADTGELFFGEGSRLTVL.

The CDR3: CAWSRTNSNQPQHF. Here the CDR3 DNA reads TGTGCCTGGAGTAGAACAAATAGCAATCAGCCCCAGCATTTT. The chain links TRBV30 to TRBJ1-5, with no clear D. The CDR3 has 14 amino acids. CDR1 and CDR2 from the germline V gene are GTSNPN and SVGIG (reference sequence). V was pared by 2 bases and J by 0 bases, with 8 bases between.

J is TRBJ2-3 and V is TRBV4-3; 8 nucleotides match TRBD2. With 0 bases clipped from V and 12 bases from J, the junction kept 14 bases outside the gene matches. The length of the CDR3 is 16 residues. Germline loops: CDR1 LGHNA, CDR2 YSLEER. The CDR3 bases are TGCGCCAGCAGCCAAGATCTTGCGGGAGGTAGCGGGATCCAGTATTTT. Translating it yields CASSQDLAGGSGIQYF.